A selection of T cell receptor beta chains follows, all from one sample in a study of a mutant IDH1 vaccine in newly diagnosed glioma. Produced via immunoSEQ multiplex PCR; TCRdb's table is partial and in-frame only. In the table there are tens of thousands of clones, 75% to 90% of which are singletons. Their antigen targets remain unknown. The sample in question was PBMCs, obtained from a glioma patient whose treatment included an IDH1 peptide vaccine. Receptors originate from a man aged 45-65 years with glioma. Each CDR3 is given with its conserved first and last residue. A D gene is named only where the DNA matches it firmly. Only some rows state a clone size, as once, few, many or a class for expanded clones.

size	V	J	D	DNA	CDR3
NA	TRBV5-1	TRBJ2-3	TRBD2	TGCGCCAGCGGTCCCTCGCGGCGGGAGGAGAGAGATACGCAGTATTTT	CASGPSRREERDTQYF
NA	TRBV2	TRBJ1-6	TRBD1	TGTGCCAGCAGACGACAATCAACAGGGGGTGACAATTCACCCCTCCACTTT	CASRRQSTGGDNSPLHF
NA	TRBV7-9	TRBJ2-3	NA	TGTGCCAGCAGCTTTGGGGATACGCAGTATTTT	CASSFGDTQYF
NA	TRBV7-9	TRBJ1-1	TRBD1	TGTGCCAGCAACCAAAACAGGGGGCGGGCTTTCTTT	CASNQNRGRAFF
NA	TRBV7-9	TRBJ1-2	NA	TGTGCCAGCAGCCCCAGCGGGGGCGTCGGGGCAGGGCACTATGGCTACACCTTC	CASSPSGGVGAGHYGYTF
NA	TRBV6-1	TRBJ2-6	NA	TGTGCCAGCAGCTCCGACGGGTCCGGGGCCAACGTCCTGACTTTC	CASSSDGSGANVLTF
NA	TRBV6-8	TRBJ1-2	NA	TGTGCCAGCAGTTTAGGGGTTTACTATGGCTACACCTTC	CASSLGVYYGYTF
few	TRBV4-3	TRBJ2-2	NA	TGCGCCAGCAGCTCCGTATGGCCGGGGAACACCGGGGAGCTGTTTTTT	CASSSVWPGNTGELFF
NA	TRBV18	TRBJ1-2	TRBD1	TGTGCCAGCTCGCCGACAGGGGCTAACTATGGCTACACCTTC	CASSPTGANYGYTF
once	TRBV29-1	TRBJ1-5	TRBD1	TGCAGCGTTTTCCGGGACAGGCGTTATAGCAATCAGCCCCAGCATTTT	CSVFRDRRYSNQPQHF
NA	TRBV2	TRBJ2-6	NA	TGTGCCAGCAGTGAGGAGTCTGGGGCCAACGTCCTGACTTTC	CASSEESGANVLTF
NA	TRBV5-1	TRBJ2-2	NA	TGCGCCAGCAGCTTGAGTAGAATGAACACCGGGGAGCTGTTTTTT	CASSLSRMNTGELFF
NA	TRBV4-3	TRBJ1-2	NA	TGCGCCAGCAGCCAAGATCCCTTGGCAGGGTTATTCGGAGGTGGCTACACCTTC	CASSQDPLAGLFGGGYTF